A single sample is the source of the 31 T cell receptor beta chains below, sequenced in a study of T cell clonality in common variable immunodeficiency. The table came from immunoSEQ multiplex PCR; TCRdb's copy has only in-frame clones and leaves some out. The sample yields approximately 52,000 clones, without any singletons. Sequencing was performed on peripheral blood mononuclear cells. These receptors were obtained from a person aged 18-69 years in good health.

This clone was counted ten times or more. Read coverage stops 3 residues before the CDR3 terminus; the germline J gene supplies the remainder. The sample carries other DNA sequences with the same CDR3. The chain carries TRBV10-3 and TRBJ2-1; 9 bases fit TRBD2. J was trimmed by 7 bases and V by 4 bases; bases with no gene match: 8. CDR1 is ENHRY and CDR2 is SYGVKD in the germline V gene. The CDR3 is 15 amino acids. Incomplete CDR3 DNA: TGTGCCATCAGTGCACCGGGACTAGCAGTTAATGAG. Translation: CAISAPGLAVNE. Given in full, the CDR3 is CAISAPGLAVNEQFF.

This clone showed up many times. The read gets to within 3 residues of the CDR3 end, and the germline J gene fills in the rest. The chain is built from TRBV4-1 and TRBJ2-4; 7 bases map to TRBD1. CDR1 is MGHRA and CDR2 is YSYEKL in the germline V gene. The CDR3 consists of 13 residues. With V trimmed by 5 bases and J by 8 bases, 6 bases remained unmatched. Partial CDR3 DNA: TGCGCCAGCAGCGACAGGGATTTGGACATT. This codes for CASSDRDLDI. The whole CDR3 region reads CASSDRDLDIQYF.

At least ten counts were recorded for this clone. Partial CDR3 DNA: TGTGCCAGCAGTTACATGGGCGGGGAA. Translation: CASSYMGGE. The complete CDR3 protein is CASSYMGGEAFF. V gene TRBV6-2 or TRBV6-3 combines with J gene TRBJ1-1; no reliable D call. The read comes to an end 3 residues before the CDR3 does, leaving the germline J gene to fill in the end. This CDR3 comprises 12 residues. Germline CDR1 reads MNHEY; CDR2 reads SVGEGT.

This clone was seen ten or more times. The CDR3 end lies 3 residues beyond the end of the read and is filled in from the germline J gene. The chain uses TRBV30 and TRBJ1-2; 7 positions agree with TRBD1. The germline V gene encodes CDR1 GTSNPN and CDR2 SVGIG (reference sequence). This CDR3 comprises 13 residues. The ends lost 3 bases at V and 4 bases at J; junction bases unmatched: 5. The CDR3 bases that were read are TGTGCCTGGAGCCAAAACAGGGGCTATGGC. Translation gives CAWSQNRGYG. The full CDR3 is CAWSQNRGYGYTF.

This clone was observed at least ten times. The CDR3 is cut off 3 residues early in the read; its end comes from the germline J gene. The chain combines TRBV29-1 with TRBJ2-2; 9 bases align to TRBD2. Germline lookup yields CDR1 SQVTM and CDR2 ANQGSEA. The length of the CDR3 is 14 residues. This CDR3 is CRDRAGGDTGELFF. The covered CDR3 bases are TGCAGGGATAGAGCGGGAGGAGACACCGGGGAG.

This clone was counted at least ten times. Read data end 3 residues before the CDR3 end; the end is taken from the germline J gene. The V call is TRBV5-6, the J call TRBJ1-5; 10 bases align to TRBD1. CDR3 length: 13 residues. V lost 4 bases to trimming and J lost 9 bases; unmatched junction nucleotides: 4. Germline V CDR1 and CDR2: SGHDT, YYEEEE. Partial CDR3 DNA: TGTGCCAGCAGCGGGACAGGGGCAGGGCCC. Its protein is CASSGTGAGP. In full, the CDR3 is CASSGTGAGPQHF.

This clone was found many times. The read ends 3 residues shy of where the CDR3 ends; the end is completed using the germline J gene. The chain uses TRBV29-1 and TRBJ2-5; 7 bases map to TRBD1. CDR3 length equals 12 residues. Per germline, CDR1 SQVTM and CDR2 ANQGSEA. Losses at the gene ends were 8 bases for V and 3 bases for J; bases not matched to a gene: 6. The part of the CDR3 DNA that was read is TGCAGCTTGGGACAGAGCAAAGAGACC. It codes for CSLGQSKET. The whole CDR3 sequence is CSLGQSKETQYF. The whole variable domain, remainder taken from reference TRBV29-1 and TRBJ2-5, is SAVISQKPSRDICQRGTSLTIQCQVDSQVTMMFWYRQQPGQSLTLIATANQGSEATYESGFVIDKFPISRPNLTFSTLTVSNMSPEDSSIYLCSLGQSKETQYFGPGTRLLVL.

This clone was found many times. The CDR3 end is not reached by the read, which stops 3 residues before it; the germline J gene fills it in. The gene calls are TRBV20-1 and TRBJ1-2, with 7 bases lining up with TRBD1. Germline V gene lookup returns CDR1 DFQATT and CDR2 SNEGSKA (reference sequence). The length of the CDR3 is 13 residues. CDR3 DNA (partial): TGCAGCGCACTAAGGGACAGACACTATGGC. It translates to CSALRDRHYG. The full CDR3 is CSALRDRHYGYTF.

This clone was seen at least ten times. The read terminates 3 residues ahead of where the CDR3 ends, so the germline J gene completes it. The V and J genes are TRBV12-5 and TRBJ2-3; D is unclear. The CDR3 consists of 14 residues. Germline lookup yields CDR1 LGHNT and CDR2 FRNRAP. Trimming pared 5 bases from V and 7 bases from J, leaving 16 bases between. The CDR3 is CASGPPPTTHTQYF. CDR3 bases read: TGTGCTAGTGGTCCTCCCCCTACCACCCATACG. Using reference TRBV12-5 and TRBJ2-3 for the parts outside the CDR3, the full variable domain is DARVTQTPRHKVTEMGQEVTMRCQPILGHNTVFWYRQTMMQGLELLAYFRNRAPLDDSGMPKDRFSAEMPDATLATLKIQPSEPRDSAVYFCASGPPPTTHTQYFGPGTRLTVL.

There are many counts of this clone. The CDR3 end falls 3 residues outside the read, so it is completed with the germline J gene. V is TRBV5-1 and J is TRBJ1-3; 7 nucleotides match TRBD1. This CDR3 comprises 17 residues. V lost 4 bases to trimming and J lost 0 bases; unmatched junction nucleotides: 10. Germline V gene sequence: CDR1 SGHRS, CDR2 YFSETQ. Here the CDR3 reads CASSPGQTPFSGNTIYF. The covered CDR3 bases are TGCGCCAGCAGCCCGGGACAGACTCCTTTCTCTGGAAACACC. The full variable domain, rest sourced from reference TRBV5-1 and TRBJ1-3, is KAGVTQTPRYLIKTRGQQVTLSCSPISGHRSVSWYQQTPGQGLQFLFEYFSETQRNKGNFPGRFSGRQFSNSRSEMNVSTLELGDSALYLCASSPGQTPFSGNTIYFGEGSWLTVV.

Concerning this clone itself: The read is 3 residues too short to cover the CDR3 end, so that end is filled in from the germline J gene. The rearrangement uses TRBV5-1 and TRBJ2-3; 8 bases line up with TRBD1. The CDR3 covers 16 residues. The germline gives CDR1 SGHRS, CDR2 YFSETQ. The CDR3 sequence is CASSLGGQVLGETQYF. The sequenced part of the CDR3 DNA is TGCGCCAGCAGCTTGGGGGGACAGGTGTTGGGTGAGACG. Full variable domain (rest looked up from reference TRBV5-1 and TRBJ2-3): KAGVTQTPRYLIKTRGQQVTLSCSPISGHRSVSWYQQTPGQGLQFLFEYFSETQRNKGNFPGRFSGRQFSNSRSEMNVSTLELGDSALYLCASSLGGQVLGETQYFGPGTRLTVL.

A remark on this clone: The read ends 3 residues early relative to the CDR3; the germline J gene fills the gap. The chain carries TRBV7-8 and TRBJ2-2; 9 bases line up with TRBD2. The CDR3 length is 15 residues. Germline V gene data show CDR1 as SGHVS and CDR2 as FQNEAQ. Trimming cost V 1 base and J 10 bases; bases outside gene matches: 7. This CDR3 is CASSLEAGGVEELFF. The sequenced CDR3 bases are TGTGCCAGCAGCTTAGAAGCGGGAGGAGTCGAGGAG.

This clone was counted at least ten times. The covered CDR3 bases are TGTGCCAGCAGCGGGGGACAGGAGGTCTACGAG. This sequence encodes CASSGGQEVYE. The CDR3 in full is CASSGGQEVYEQYF. The rearrangement joins TRBV7-8 to TRBJ2-7; 8 positions agree with TRBD1. The CDR3 goes on 3 residues after the read ends, and that part is filled in from the germline J gene. Losses at the gene ends were 5 bases for V and 3 bases for J; bases not matched to a gene: 6. The CDR3 consists of 14 residues. Germline values: CDR1 SGHVS, CDR2 FQNEAQ.

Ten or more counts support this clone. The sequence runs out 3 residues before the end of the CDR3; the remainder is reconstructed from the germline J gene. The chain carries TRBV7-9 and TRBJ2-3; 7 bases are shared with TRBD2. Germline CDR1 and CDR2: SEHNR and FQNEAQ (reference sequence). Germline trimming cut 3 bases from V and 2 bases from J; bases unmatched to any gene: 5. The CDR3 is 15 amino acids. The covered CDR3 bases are TGTGCCAGCAGCTTTCCCCTAGCGGACACAGATACG. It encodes CASSFPLADTDT. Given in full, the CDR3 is CASSFPLADTDTQYF.

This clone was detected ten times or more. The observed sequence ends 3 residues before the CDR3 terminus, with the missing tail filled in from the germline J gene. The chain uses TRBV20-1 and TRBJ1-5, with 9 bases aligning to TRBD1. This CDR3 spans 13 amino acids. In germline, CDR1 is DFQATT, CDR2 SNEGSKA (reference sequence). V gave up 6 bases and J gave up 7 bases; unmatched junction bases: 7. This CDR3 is CSAVVTGGQPQHF. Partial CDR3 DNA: TGCAGTGCCGTAGTAACAGGGGGCCAGCCC.

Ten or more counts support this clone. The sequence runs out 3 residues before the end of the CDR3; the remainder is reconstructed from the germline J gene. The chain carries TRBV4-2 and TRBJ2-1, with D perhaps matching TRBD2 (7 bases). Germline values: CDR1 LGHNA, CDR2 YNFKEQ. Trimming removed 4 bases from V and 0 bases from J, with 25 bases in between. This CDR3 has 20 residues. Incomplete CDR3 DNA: TGTGCCAGCAGCCCGCGGGGGTATGGGGGCGTGGTAAGCTCCTACAATGAG. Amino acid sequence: CASSPRGYGGVVSSYNE. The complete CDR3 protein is CASSPRGYGGVVSSYNEQFF.

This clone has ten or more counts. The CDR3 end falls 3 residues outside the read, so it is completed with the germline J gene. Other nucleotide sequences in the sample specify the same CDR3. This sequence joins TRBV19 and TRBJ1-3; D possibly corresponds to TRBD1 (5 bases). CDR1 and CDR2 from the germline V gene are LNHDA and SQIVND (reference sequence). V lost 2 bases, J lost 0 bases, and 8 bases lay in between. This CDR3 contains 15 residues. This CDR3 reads CASSIRRGSGNTIYF. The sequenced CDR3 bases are TGTGCCAGTAGTATACGGAGGGGCTCTGGAAACACC.

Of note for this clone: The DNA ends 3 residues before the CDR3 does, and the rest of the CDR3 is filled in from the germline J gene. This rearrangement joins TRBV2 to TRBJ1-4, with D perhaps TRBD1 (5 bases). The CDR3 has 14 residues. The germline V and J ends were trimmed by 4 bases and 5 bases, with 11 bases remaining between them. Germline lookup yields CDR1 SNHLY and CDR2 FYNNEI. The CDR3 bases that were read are TGTGCCAGCAGTGTGTGGGGCGGCAATGAAAAA. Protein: CASSVWGGNEK. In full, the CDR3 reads CASSVWGGNEKLFF.

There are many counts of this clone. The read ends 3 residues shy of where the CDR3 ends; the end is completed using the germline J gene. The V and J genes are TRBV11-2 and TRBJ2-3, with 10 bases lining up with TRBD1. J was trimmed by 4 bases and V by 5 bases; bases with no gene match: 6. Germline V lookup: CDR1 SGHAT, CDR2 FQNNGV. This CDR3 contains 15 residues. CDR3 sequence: CASSPLTGGADTQYF. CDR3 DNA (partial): TGTGCCAGCAGCCCCCTGACAGGGGGCGCAGATACG. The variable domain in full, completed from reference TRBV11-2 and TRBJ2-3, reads EAGVAQSPRYKIIEKRQSVAFWCNPISGHATLYWYQQILGQGPKLLIQFQNNGVVDDSQLPKDRFSAERLKGVDSTLKIQPAKLEDSAVYLCASSPLTGGADTQYFGPGTRLTVL.

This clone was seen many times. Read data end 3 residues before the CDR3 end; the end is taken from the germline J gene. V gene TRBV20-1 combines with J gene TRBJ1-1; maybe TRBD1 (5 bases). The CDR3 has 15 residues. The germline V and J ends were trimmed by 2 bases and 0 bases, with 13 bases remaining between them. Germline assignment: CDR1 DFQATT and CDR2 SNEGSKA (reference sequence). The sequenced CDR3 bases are TGCAGTGCTAGAAAGGCAGGGTTAATGAACACTGAA. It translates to CSARKAGLMNTE. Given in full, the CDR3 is CSARKAGLMNTEAFF.

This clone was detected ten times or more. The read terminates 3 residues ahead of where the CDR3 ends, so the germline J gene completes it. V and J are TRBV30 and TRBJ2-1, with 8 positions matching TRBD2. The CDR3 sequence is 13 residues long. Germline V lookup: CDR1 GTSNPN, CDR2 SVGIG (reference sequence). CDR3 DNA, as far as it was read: TGTGCAGGGTCGTCGGGAGGGGGGGATGAG. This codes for CAGSSGGGDE. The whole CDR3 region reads CAGSSGGGDEQFF. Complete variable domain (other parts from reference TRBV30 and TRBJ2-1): SQTIHQWPATLVQPVGSPLSLECTVEGTSNPNLYWYRQAAGRGLQLLFYSVGIGQISSEVPQNLSASRPQDRQFILSSKKLLLSDSGFYLCAGSSGGGDEQFFGPGTRLTVL.

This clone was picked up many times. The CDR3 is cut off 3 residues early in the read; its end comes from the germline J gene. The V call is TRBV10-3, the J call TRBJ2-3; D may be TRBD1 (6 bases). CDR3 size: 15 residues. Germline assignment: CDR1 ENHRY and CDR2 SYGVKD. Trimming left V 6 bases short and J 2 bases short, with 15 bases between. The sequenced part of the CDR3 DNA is TGTGCCATCAGCCCGGGACAAAAGTCCACAGATACG. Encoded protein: CAISPGQKSTDT. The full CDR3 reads CAISPGQKSTDTQYF.

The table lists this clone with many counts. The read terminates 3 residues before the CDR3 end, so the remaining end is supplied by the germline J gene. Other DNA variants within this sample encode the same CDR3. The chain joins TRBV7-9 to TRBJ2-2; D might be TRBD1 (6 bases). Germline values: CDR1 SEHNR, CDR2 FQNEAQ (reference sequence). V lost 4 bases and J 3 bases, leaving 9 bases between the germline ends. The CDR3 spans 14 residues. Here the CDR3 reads CASSSDRYTGELFF. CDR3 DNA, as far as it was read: TGTGCCAGCAGCTCCGACAGGTACACCGGGGAG.

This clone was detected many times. Partial CDR3 DNA: TGCGCCAGCAGTTCTAAAGGGGCTTCCTACAATGAG. It yields the protein CASSSKGASYNE. The full CDR3 protein reads CASSSKGASYNEQFF. The chain employs TRBV10-1 and TRBJ2-1; D possibly corresponds to TRBD1 (5 bases). The read ends 3 residues before the CDR3 terminus; that terminus is restored from the germline J gene. The CDR3 is made up of 15 amino acids. V lost 5 bases and J lost 1, with 12 bases in between. Germline CDR1 and CDR2: WNHNN and SYGVQD (reference sequence).

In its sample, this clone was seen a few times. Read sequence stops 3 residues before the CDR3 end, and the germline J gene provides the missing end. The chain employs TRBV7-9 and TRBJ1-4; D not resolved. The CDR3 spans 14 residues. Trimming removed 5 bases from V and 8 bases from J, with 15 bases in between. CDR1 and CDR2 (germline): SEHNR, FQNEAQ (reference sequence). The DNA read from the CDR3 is TGTGCCAGCAGCCCAGCAGCGGGCGAGGAAAAA. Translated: CASSPAAGEEK. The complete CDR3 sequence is CASSPAAGEEKLFF.

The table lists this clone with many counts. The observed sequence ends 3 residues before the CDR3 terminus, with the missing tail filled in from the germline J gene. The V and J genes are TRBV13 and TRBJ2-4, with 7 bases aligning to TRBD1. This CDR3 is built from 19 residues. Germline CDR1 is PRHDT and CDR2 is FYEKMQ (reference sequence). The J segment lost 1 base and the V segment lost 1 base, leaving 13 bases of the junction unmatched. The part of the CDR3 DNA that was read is TGTGCCAGCAGCTTAGCACCTGTTAGGGGGCGATGGGCCAAAAACATT. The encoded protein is CASSLAPVRGRWAKNI. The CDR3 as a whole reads CASSLAPVRGRWAKNIQYF.

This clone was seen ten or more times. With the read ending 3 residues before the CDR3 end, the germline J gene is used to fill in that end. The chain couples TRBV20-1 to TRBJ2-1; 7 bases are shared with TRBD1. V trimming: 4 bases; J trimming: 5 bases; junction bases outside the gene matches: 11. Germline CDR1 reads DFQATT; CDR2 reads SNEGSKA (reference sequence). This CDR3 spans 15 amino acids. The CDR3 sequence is CSAITADRKHNEQFF. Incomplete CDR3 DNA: TGCAGTGCTATAACCGCGGACAGGAAACACAATGAG.

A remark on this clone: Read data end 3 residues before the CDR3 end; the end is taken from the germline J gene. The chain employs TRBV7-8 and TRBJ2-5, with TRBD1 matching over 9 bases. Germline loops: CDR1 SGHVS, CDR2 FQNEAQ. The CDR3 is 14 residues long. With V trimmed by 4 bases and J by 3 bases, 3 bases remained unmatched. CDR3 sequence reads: CASSWGTGKETQYF. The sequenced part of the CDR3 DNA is TGTGCCAGCAGCTGGGGGACAGGGAAAGAGACC.

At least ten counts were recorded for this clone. CDR3 amino acids: CAWSVQRAGELFF. The CDR3 DNA, read in part, is TGTGCCTGGAGTGTACAGAGAGCCGGGGAG. The V call is TRBV30, the J call TRBJ2-2; D ambiguous. The sequence runs out 3 residues before the end of the CDR3; the remainder is reconstructed from the germline J gene. The germline V gene has CDR1 GTSNPN and CDR2 SVGIG (reference sequence). Trimming removed 0 bases from V and 6 bases from J, with 8 bases in between. The CDR3 spans 13 residues.

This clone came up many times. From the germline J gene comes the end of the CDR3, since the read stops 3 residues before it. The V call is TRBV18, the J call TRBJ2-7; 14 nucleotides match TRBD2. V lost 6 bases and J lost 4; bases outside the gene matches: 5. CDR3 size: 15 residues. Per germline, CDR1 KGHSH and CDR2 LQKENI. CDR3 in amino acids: CASSPGLAGEYEQYF. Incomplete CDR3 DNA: TGTGCCAGCTCCCCGGGACTAGCGGGAGAGTACGAG.

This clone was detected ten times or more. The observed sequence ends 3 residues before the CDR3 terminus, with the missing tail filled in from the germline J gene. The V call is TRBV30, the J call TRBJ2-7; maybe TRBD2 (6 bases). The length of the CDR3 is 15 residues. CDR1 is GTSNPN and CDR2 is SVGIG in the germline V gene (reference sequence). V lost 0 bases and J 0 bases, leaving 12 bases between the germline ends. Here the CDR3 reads CAWSVIAVSSYEQYF. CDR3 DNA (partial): TGTGCCTGGAGTGTAATAGCGGTGAGCTCCTACGAG.